What follows is one T cell receptor (beta chain) and its context. Antigen unknown. Every patient relapsed after autologous stem cell transplantation, and brentuximab vedotin exposure varied. Classifying best responses yielded complete response, partial response or progressive disease. Germline CDR1 reads SGDLS; CDR2 reads YYNGEE. V lost 0 bases to trimming and J lost 4 bases, with 13 bases between them. The CDR3 has 16 amino acids. The record originates from a study of PD-1 blockade in classical Hodgkin lymphoma. Study conclusions and caveats: It was reported that newly diagnosed patients had less baseline TCR diversity than healthy donors. It was among complete responders that baseline diversity resembled that of newly diagnosed patients. While CD8+ TCR diversity did not rise significantly by C4D1, CD4+ TCR diversity did.

Profiling relied on immunoSEQ multiplex PCR, and the TCRdb table lists in-frame clones only, not all of them. The table lists around 40,000 clones, around 80% of them singletons, with approximately 11% in the top ten. This receptor was taken from a human donor with classical Hodgkin lymphoma. The chain joins TRBV9 to TRBJ2-2; D gene unclear. The specimen was peripheral blood mononuclear cells (PBMCs), collected at baseline. CDR3 nucleotide sequence: TGTGCCAGCAGCGTAGAATCCCCGAGTGTCACCGGGGAGCTGTTTTTT. It encodes CASSVESPSVTGELFF.